A single TCR beta chain is shown here with its context. What it binds is not known. This entry is derived from a study of T cell responses to AZD1222 COVID-19 vaccine. Overall study context: Timing groups of about 4 and about 12 weeks for second doses were pooled.

Here immunoSEQ multiplex PCR was the method, and the copy in TCRdb shows in-frame clones only, minus some. Among about 140,000 clones listed, around 91% were seen once. Germline V gene sequence: CDR1 SGHRS, CDR2 YFSETQ. V was trimmed by 9 bases and J by 1 base, leaving 16 bases between them. This CDR3 is 14 amino acids long. Study observations and caveats: Nearly half of the spike-specific TCRs reportedly recognize variant regions that carry no mutations. Recipients of AZD1222 seropositive at baseline numbered only 5 or 6. Spike was spanned by vaccine-associated CD4 TCRs, with dominance at 160-218 and 743-854.

The material sequenced was peripheral blood, taken on day 0 of AZD1222 vaccination. The TCR comes from an adult in good health. The rearrangement joins TRBV5-1 to TRBJ1-1; D unresolved. CDR3 coding DNA: TGCGCCACCCACCCCCGCGGACCGAACACTGAAGCTTTCTTT. Translated: CATHPRGPNTEAFF.